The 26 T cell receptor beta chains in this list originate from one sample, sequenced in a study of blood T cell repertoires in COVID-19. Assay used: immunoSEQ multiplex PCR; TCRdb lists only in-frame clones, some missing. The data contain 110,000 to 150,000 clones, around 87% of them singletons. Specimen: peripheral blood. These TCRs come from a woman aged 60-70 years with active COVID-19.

Here the CDR3 reads CASSPISGSRYEQFF. CDR3 nucleotides: TGTGCCAGCTCACCGATTAGCGGGAGTAGGTATGAGCAGTTCTTC. V usage is TRBV18 and J usage is TRBJ2-1; 9 nucleotides match TRBD2. In germline, CDR1 is KGHSH, CDR2 LQKENI. The J segment lost 8 bases and the V segment lost 3 bases, leaving 8 bases of the junction unmatched. The CDR3 runs 15 residues.

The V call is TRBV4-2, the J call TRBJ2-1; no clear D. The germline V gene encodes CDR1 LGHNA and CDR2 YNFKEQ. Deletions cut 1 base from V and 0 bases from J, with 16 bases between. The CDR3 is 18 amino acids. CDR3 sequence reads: CASSQAAAAISSYNEQFF. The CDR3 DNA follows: TGTGCCAGCAGCCAAGCTGCGGCGGCTATATCCTCCTACAATGAGCAGTTCTTC.

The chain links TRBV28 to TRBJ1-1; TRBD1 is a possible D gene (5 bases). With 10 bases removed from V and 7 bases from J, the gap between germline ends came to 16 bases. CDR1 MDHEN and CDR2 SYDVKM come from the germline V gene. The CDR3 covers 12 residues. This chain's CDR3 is CAIRRRGGEAFF. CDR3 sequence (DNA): TGTGCCATACGACGACGGGGGGGTGAAGCTTTCTTT. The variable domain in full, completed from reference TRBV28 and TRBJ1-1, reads DVKVTQSSRYLVKRTGEKVFLECVQDMDHENMFWYRQDPGLGLRLIYFSYDVKMKEKGDIPEGYSVSREKKERFSLILESASTNQTSMYLCAIRRRGGEAFFGQGTRLTVV.

CDR3 region: CASSRYGITYEQYF. Written as DNA, the CDR3 is TGTGCCAGCAGTCGGTACGGTATAACCTACGAGCAGTACTTC. The rearrangement joins TRBV27 to TRBJ2-7; D unclear. V was trimmed by 5 bases and J by 2 bases, leaving 13 bases between them. There are 14 residues in the CDR3. Looked up from germline, CDR1 is MNHEY and CDR2 is SMNVEV (reference sequence).

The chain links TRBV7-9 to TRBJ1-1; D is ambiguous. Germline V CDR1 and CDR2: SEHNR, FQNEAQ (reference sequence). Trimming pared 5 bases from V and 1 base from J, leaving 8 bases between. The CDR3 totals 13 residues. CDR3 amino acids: CASSREGNTEAFF. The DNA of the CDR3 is TGTGCCAGCAGCCGGGAAGGGAACACTGAAGCTTTCTTT.

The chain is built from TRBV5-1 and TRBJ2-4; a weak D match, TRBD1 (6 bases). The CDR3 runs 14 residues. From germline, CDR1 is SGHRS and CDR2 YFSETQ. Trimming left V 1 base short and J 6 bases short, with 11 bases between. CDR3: CASSLTETGNIQYF. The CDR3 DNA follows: TGCGCCAGCAGCTTGACCGAGACAGGAAACATTCAGTACTTC.

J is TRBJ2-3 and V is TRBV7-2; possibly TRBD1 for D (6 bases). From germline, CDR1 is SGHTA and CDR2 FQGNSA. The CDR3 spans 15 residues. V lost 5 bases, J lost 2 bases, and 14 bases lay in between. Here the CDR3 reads CASSPRTASTDTQYF. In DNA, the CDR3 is TGTGCCAGCAGCCCCAGGACAGCCTCCACAGATACGCAGTATTTT. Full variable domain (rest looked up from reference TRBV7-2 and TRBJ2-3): GAGVSQSPSNKVTEKGKDVELRCDPISGHTALYWYRQSLGQGLEFLIYFQGNSAPDKSGLPSDRFSAERTGGSVSTLTIQRTQQEDSAVYLCASSPRTASTDTQYFGPGTRLTVL.

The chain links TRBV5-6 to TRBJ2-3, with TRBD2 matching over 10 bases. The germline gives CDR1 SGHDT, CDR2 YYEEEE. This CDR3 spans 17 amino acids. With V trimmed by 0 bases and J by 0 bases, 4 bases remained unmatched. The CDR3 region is CASSLGVGLASTDTQYF. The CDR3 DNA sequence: TGTGCCAGCAGCTTGGGGGTGGGACTAGCGAGCACAGATACGCAGTATTTT.

The DNA of the CDR3 is TGTGCCAGCAGTTTAGCTTTTTGGGGGGAAGCAGGGCAGCCCCAGCATTTT. Its protein product is CASSLAFWGEAGQPQHF. This chain links TRBV27 with TRBJ1-5, with D perhaps matching TRBD1 (5 bases). The length of the CDR3 is 17 residues. The V end was cut by 2 bases, the J end by 7 bases, with 21 bases between. In germline, CDR1 is MNHEY, CDR2 SMNVEV (reference sequence).

The CDR3, as DNA: TGTGCCACTTCTCCGGGTTTAAGGGGATCACCCCTCCACTTT. The encoded protein is CATSPGLRGSPLHF. The chain joins TRBV19 to TRBJ1-6; D possibly corresponds to TRBD1 (5 bases). Germline V gene sequence: CDR1 LNHDA, CDR2 SQIVND (reference sequence). CDR3 length: 14 residues. V was pared by 10 bases and J by 10 bases, with 20 bases between.

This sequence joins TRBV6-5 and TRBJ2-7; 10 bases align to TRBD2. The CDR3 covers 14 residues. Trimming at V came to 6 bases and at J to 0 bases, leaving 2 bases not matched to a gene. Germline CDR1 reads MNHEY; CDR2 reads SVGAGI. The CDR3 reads CASRTSGSSYEQYF. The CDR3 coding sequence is TGTGCCAGCAGGACTAGCGGGTCCTCCTACGAGCAGTACTTC.

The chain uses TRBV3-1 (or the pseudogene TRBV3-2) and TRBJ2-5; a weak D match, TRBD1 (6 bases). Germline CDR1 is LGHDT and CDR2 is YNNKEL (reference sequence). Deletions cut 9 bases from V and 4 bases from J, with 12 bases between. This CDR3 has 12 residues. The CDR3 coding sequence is TGTGCCAGTACAGGGAGTGGAGAGACCCAGTACTTC. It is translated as CASTGSGETQYF.

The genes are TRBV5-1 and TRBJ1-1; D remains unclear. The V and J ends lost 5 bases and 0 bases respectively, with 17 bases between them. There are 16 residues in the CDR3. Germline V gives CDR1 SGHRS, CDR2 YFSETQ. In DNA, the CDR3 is TGCGCCAGCAGTTTGCCGGGAGCATCGATGAACACTGAAGCTTTCTTT. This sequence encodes CASSLPGASMNTEAFF.

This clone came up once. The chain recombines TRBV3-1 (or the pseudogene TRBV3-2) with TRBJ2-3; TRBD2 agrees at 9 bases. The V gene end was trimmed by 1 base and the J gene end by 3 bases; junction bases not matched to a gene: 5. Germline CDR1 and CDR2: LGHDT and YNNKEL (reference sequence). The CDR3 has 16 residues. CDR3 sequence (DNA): TGTGCCAGCAGCCAAGCGGCGGGAGGGCCAACAGATACGCAGTATTTT. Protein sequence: CASSQAAGGPTDTQYF.

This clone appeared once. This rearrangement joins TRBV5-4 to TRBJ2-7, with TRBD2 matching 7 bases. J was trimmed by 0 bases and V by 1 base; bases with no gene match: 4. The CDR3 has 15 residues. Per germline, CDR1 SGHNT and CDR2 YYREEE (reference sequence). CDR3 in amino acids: CASSLWLAASYEQYF. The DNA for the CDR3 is TGTGCCAGCAGCTTGTGGCTAGCGGCCTCCTACGAGCAGTACTTC. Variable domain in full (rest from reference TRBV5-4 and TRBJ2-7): ETGVTQSPTHLIKTRGQQVTLRCSSQSGHNTVSWYQQALGQGPQFIFQYYREEENGRGNFPPRFSGLQFPNYSSELNVNALELDDSALYLCASSLWLAASYEQYFGPGTRLTVT.

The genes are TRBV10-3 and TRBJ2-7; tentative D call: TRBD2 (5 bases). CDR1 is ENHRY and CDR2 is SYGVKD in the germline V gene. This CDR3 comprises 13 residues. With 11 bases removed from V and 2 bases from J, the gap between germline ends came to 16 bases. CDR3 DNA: TGTGCCGCGGGCCCCGGGTCCACCTACGAGCAGTACTTC. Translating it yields CAAGPGSTYEQYF.

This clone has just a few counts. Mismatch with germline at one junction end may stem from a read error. The CDR3 spells CASSLGAGVSHEQYF. The CDR3 DNA is TGTGCCAGCAGCTTAGGAGCGGGAGTCTCCCACGAGCAGTACTTC. The chain combines TRBV7-6 with TRBJ2-7; 8 positions agree with TRBD2. The CDR3 spans 15 residues. Germline loops: CDR1 SGHVS, CDR2 FNYEAQ.

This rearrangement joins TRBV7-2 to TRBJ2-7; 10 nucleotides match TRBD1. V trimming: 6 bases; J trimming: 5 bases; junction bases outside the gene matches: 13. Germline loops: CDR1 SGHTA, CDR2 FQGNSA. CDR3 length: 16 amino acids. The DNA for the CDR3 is TGTGCCAGCAGTCCCGACCGGGACAGGGGAAATCACGAGCAGTACTTC. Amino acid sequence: CASSPDRDRGNHEQYF.

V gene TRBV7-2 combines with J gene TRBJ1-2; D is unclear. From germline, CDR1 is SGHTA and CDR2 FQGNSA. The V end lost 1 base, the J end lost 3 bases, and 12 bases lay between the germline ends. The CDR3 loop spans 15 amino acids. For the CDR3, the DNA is TGTGCCAGCAGCTTAGATCGGTCCGGGGACTATGGCTACACCTTC. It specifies CASSLDRSGDYGYTF.

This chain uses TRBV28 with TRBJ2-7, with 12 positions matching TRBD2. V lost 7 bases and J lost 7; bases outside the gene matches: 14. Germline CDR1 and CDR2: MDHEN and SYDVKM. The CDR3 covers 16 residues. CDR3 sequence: CASKIKGLAGPKEQYF. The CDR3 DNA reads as TGTGCCAGCAAAATAAAGGGACTAGCGGGCCCTAAGGAGCAGTACTTC.

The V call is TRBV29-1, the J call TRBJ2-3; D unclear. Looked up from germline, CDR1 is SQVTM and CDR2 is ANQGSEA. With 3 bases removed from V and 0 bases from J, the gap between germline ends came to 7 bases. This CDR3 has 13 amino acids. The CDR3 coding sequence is TGCAGCGTTGAGGCACCTAGCACAGATACGCAGTATTTT. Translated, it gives CSVEAPSTDTQYF.

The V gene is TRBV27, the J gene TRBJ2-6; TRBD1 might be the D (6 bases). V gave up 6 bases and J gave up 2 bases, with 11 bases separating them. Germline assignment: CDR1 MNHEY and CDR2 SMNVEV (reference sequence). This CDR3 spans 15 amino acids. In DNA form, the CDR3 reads TGTGCCAGCAGAACAGGGTCAACTGGGGCCAACGTCCTGACTTTC. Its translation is CASRTGSTGANVLTF.

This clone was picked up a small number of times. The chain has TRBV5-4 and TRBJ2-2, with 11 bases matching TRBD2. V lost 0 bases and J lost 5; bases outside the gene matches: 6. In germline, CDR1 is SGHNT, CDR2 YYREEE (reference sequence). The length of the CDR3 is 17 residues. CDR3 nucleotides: TGTGCCAGCAGCTTGGATAGCGGGAGGGGACGGACCGGGGAGCTGTTTTTT. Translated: CASSLDSGRGRTGELFF. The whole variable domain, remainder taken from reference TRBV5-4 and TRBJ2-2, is ETGVTQSPTHLIKTRGQQVTLRCSSQSGHNTVSWYQQALGQGPQFIFQYYREEENGRGNFPPRFSGLQFPNYSSELNVNALELDDSALYLCASSLDSGRGRTGELFFGEGSRLTVL.

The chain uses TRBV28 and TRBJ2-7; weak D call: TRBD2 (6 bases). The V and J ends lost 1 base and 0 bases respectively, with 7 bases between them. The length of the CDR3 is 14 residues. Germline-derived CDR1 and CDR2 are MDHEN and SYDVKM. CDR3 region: CASSLSGVSYEQYF. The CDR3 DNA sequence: TGTGCCAGCAGTTTATCGGGGGTCTCCTACGAGCAGTACTTC.

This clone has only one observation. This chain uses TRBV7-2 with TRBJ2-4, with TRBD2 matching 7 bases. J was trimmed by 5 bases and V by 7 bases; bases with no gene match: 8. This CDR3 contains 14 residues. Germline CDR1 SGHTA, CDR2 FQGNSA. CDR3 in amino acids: CASTLLGGQNIQYF. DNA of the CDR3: TGTGCCAGCACGTTATTGGGAGGGCAAAACATTCAGTACTTC.

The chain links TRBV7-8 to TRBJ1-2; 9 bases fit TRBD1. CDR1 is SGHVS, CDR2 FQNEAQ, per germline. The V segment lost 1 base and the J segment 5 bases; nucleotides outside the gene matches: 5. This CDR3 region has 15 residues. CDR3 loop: CASSLETGGGYGYTF. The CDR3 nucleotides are TGTGCCAGCAGCTTAGAGACAGGGGGAGGGTATGGCTACACCTTC.